The T cell receptor beta chain described here comes from a study of shared clonotypes between healthy human individuals. TCRdb's table, derived via immunoSEQ multiplex PCR, lists solely in-frame clones and lacks some. The repertoire has hundreds of thousands of clones, about 85% of them found once; the top ten carry about 13%. Donors were healthy HIV-negative adults without recently reported acute infections or vaccinations. The germline gives CDR1 SGHTA, CDR2 FQGTGA. The CDR3 covers 15 residues. V gave up 2 bases and J gave up 2 bases, with 10 bases separating them. The J gene is TRBJ2-1, the V gene TRBV7-3; a possible D gene is TRBD1 (5 bases). This TCR came from a woman in her forties in good health. Some clones in this sample may be carry-over from other donors' samples. The source material was PBMCs. The CDR3 bases are TGTGCCAGCAGCTTAGACCAGGGCCCCTACAATGAGCAGTTCTTC. Translation: CASSLDQGPYNEQFF.